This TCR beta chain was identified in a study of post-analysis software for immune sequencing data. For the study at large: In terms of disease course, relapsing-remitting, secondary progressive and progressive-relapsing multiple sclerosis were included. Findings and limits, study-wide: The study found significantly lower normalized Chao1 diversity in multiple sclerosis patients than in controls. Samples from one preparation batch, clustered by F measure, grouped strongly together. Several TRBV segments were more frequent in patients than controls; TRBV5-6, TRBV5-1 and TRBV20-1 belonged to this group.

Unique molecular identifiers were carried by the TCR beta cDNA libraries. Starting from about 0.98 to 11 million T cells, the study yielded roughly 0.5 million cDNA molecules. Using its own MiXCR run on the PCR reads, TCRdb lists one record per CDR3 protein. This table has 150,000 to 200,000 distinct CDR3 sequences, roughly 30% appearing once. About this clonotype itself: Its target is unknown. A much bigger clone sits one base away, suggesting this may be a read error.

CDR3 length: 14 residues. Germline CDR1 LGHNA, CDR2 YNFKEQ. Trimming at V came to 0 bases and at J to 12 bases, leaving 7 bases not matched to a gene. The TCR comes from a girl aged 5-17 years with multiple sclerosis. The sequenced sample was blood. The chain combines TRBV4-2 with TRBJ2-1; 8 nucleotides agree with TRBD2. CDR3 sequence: CASSQDLSGNRQFF. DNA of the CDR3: TGTGCCAGCAGCCAAGATCTTAGCGGGAATCGGCAGTTCTTC.